This TCR beta chain was documented in a study of identical twins. General study results and limits: Findings came from cross-sectional statistics, without long-term follow-up of donors. Invariant MAIT and iNKT cells could partly confound zero-insertion analyses.

A note on this clonotype: Its antigen is unidentified. A much more abundant neighbour one base away suggests this may be a read error.

CDR3 length equals 11 residues. The germline CDR1 and CDR2 sequences are SGDLS and YYNGEE. Deletions cut 3 bases from V and 6 bases from J, with 6 bases between. TCRdb processed the 5' RACE reads anew with MiXCR; each CDR3 protein has one entry. The sample gives 300,000 to 350,000 distinct CDR3 sequences, over 9% of which show up once; just over 7% is in the top ten. The same specimen was also included in a second study, on yellow fever vaccine responses in identical twins.

Sequencing input: CD8+ T cells sorted from blood. This TCR came from a woman under 30 in good health. The V gene is TRBV9, the J gene TRBJ1-1, with D perhaps matching TRBD1 (6 bases). Here the CDR3 DNA reads TGTGCCAGCAGCGGGGGGCCTGAAGCTTTCTTT. Translation: CASSGGPEAFF. Looking up the rest from reference TRBV9 and TRBJ1-1 gives the full variable domain: DSGVTQTPKHLITATGQRVTLRCSPRSGDLSVYWYQQSLDQGLQFLIQYYNGEERAKGNILERFSAQQFPDLHSELNLSSLELGDSALYFCASSGGPEAFFGQGTRLTVV.